Below, one TCR beta chain is given with its context. These data are taken from a study of human CD8 memory T cell subsets. TSTEM cells were defined as CCR7+ PD-1- TIGIT- CD8+ memory cells. Per germline, CDR1 SGHAT and CDR2 FQNNGV. The CDR3 spans 15 residues. It was UMI-labeled 5' RACE by which the TCR beta libraries were made. No DNA is given; TCRdb re-called the 5' RACE reads and lists each CDR3 protein once. The table lists 15,000 to 20,000 distinct CDR3 sequences. The specimen was CD8+ stem-like memory T cells (TSCM and TCM) sorted from PBMCs. Specified subset: stem-like memory CD8 T cells (TSTEM), CCR7+ PD-1- TIGIT-. The chain links TRBV11-2 to TRBJ1-1; TCRdb returns TRBD1, unconfirmable since there is no DNA. This receptor was obtained from a human donor in good health. Here the CDR3 reads CASSVPPIGHTEAFF.